A selection of T cell receptor beta chains follows, all from one sample in a study of blood T cell repertoires in COVID-19. Libraries were prepared by immunoSEQ multiplex PCR; TCRdb keeps only in-frame clonotypes and omits some of them. Altogether 200,000 to 250,000 clones are present, 80% to 90% being singletons, with the ten largest covering around 3%. The sample consisted of peripheral blood. These receptors all stem from a man in his forties or fifties who had recovered from COVID-19. CDR3s include the opening cysteine and the closing phenylalanine or tryptophan. A D gene is named only where the DNA matches it firmly.

V gene	J gene	CDR3 length	D gene	CDR3 protein
TRBV19	TRBJ2-1	16	TRBD2	CASRRLAGGSYNEQFF
TRBV6-2/TRBV6-3	TRBJ2-7	14	TRBD2	CASSRLADTYEQYF
TRBV13	TRBJ2-3	15	TRBD1	CASSLGTGWADTQYF
TRBV2	TRBJ2-3	14	TRBD2	CASSRLADTDTQYF
TRBV6-6	TRBJ1-5	14	TRBD1	CASRLTGGEQPQHF
TRBV6-5	TRBJ1-6	14	.	CASTKGGRNSPLHF
TRBV30	TRBJ1-1	13	.	CAWRVTVNTEAFF
TRBV25-1	TRBJ2-2	14	TRBD2	CASSDPSGRPELFF
TRBV6-5	TRBJ2-7	14	.	CASRDRGQSYEQYF
TRBV6-4	TRBJ2-3	15	.	CASSVEGGSTDTQYF